This T cell receptor beta chain was identified during a study of tumor T cells in aggressive B-cell lymphoma. TCRdb's table, derived via immunoSEQ multiplex PCR, lists solely in-frame clones and lacks some. The table lists 6,000 to 8,500 clones, roughly four fifths of them singletons. A remark on this clone: An end of the junction differs from the germline gene, which may be a read error.

The receptor was isolated from an adult with diffuse large B cell lymphoma. Material: tumor tissue.

CDR3: CASSLGSGFEQYF. The CDR3 region has the DNA TGTGCTAGCAGCTTAGGATCCGGGTTCGAGCAGTACTTC. The rearrangement joins TRBV7-7 to TRBJ2-7; no reliable D call. The CDR3 is 13 amino acids. CDR1 and CDR2 from the germline V gene are SSHAT and FNYEAQ (reference sequence).